This T cell receptor beta chain was recorded in a study of blood T cell repertoires in COVID-19. Looking at the study overall: From the United States, Italy and Spain came samples of acute and convalescent COVID-19. PBMCs, B-cell-depleted T cells, or T cells provided the cDNA or gDNA that made up the material.

This clone was counted a single time. The V end was cut by 5 bases, the J end by 5 bases, with 6 bases between. Germline values: CDR1 KGHDR, CDR2 SFDVKD. CDR3 length: 12 residues. Per the study methods: The authors estimated nucleated cell counts from reference gene primer amplification. Method: immunoSEQ multiplex PCR; TCRdb's copy keeps in-frame clones and lacks some. That table gives V, J and clone size, and the DNA gave D and trimming. Among about 220,000 clones listed, about 80% were seen once. V gene TRBV24-1 combines with J gene TRBJ1-5; perhaps TRBD1 as D (5 bases). This TCR was recovered from a woman in her thirties who had recovered from COVID-19. The sequencing sample was made of peripheral blood. The CDR3: CATSGGDQPQHF. The CDR3 nucleotides are TGTGCCACCAGTGGGGGGGATCAGCCCCAGCATTTT.